Given below is one T cell receptor (beta chain) in context. This entry belongs to a study of T cell responses to AZD1222 COVID-19 vaccine. Assay: immunoSEQ multiplex PCR; the TCRdb copy retains only in-frame clones and omits some. The sample lists roughly 70,000 clones, roughly 85% occurring once. This CDR3 contains 17 residues. CDR1 is SGHRS and CDR2 is YFSETQ in the germline V gene. Trimming at V came to 3 bases and at J to 1 base, leaving 2 bases not matched to a gene. The chain carries TRBV5-1 and TRBJ2-2, with 14 bases matching TRBD2. Sequencing used peripheral blood, obtained on day 0 of AZD1222 vaccination. The source of this sequence is an adult in good health. CDR3 DNA: TGCGCCAGCAGCTCCGGGACTAGCGGGAGGAACACCGGGGAGCTGTTTTTT. Its protein is CASSSGTSGRNTGELFF. The entire variable domain, with the rest obtained from reference TRBV5-1 and TRBJ2-2, is as follows: KAGVTQTPRYLIKTRGQQVTLSCSPISGHRSVSWYQQTPGQGLQFLFEYFSETQRNKGNFPGRFSGRQFSNSRSEMNVSTLELGDSALYLCASSSGTSGRNTGELFFGEGSRLTVL.